This T cell receptor (delta chain) was sequenced for a study of Vδ1+ human thymocytes. General study findings and limits: Thymic delta-chain repertoires held 20% to 25% Vdelta2 sequences and few Vdelta3, despite high sort purity. In the thymus, TRG and TRD repertoires looked highly polyclonal with Gaussian CDR3 lengths. Many TRG clonotypes were shared between donors; TRD repertoires were essentially private.

This clone has a handful of counts. Its antigen is unknown. Alphabeta T cells were depleted, then CD3+ Vdelta1+ Vdelta2- thymocytes were FACS-sorted. The template was reverse-transcribed extracted RNA. The CDR3 regions were amplified by multiplex PCR from V-gene primers to a constant-region primer. TCRdb redid the clone calls on the multiplex PCR reads with CATT. Of some 19,000 delta-chain clones listed, about 8% are singletons. Germline values: CDR1 TSWWSYY, CDR2 QGS. The CDR3 is 21 amino acids. Trimming cost V 0 bases and J 0 bases; bases outside gene matches: 13. The chain joins TRDV1 to TRDJ1; TRDD3 matches at 13 bases. The clonotype comes from a child less than two years old who had congenital heart surgery. The specimen sequenced was Vdelta1+ gamma-delta thymocytes from the thymus. Subset described: FACS-sorted CD3+ TCRalphabeta- TCRVdelta1+ TCRVdelta2- thymocytes. CDR3 sequence reads: CALGELRRLLGDTRYTDKLIF. As DNA, the CDR3 is TGTGCTCTTGGGGAACTCCGGCGTCTACTGGGGGATACGAGGTACACCGATAAACTCATCTTT.